This is a list of T cell receptor beta chains from one sample in a study of regulatory T cells in long-lasting Graves disease. Each CDR3 protein gets one entry after TCRdb re-called the multiplex PCR reads with MiXCR. The table shows roughly 260,000 distinct CDR3 sequences, with 18% occurring only once. The sample was also reused in another study, on T cells in Graves' hyperthyroidism and ophthalmopathy.

The sequenced sample was peripheral blood mononuclear cells (PBMCs), obtained at new diagnosis, from a patient treated with antithyroid drugs. These receptors all come from a woman under 40 with Graves disease. CDR3s include the opening cysteine and the closing phenylalanine or tryptophan. D genes are given only for firm matches. Rows give clone size only sometimes, using once, few, many, or a class for an expanded clone.

clone size: many; V gene: TRBV28; D gene: .; J gene: TRBJ1-4; CDR3 protein: CASRDSSYEKLFF; CDR3 DNA: TGTGCCAGCAGGGACAGCTCATATGAAAAACTGTTTTTT
clone size: .; V gene: TRBV2; D gene: .; J gene: TRBJ1-6; CDR3 protein: CASSENTAFNSPLHF; CDR3 DNA: TGTGCCAGCAGTGAAAACACAGCCTTTAATTCACCCCTCCACTTT
clone size: many; V gene: TRBV6-1; D gene: .; J gene: TRBJ1-4; CDR3 protein: CASSEGFEKLFF; CDR3 DNA: TGTGCCAGCAGTGAAGGTTTTGAAAAACTGTTTTTT
clone size: .; V gene: TRBV5-1; D gene: .; J gene: TRBJ2-7; CDR3 protein: CASSLRQGGSEQYF; CDR3 DNA: TGCGCCAGCAGCTTGAGGCAGGGGGGCTCCGAGCAGTACTTC
clone size: few; V gene: TRBV7-6; D gene: .; J gene: TRBJ2-7; CDR3 protein: CASSRRVDEQYF; CDR3 DNA: TGTGCCAGCAGCCGCAGGGTTGACGAGCAGTACTTC
clone size: .; V gene: TRBV4-1; D gene: .; J gene: TRBJ1-2; CDR3 protein: CASSVQGNYGYTF; CDR3 DNA: TGCGCCAGCAGCGTACAGGGAAACTATGGCTACACCTTC
clone size: many; V gene: TRBV3-1; D gene: .; J gene: TRBJ2-7; CDR3 protein: CASSRFDSSMAEQYF; CDR3 DNA: TGTGCCAGCAGCCGATTTGACAGTTCGATGGCCGAGCAGTACTTC
clone size: .; V gene: TRBV19; D gene: TRBD2; J gene: TRBJ2-2; CDR3 protein: CAAQDRGGPAGELFF; CDR3 DNA: TGTGCCGCTCAAGACCGCGGGGGGCCGGCCGGGGAGCTGTTTTTT
clone size: many; V gene: TRBV15; D gene: .; J gene: TRBJ1-4; CDR3 protein: CATSRARDGGNEKLFF; CDR3 DNA: TGTGCCACCAGCAGAGCTAGGGACGGCGGGAATGAAAAACTGTTTTTT
clone size: many; V gene: TRBV18; D gene: .; J gene: TRBJ1-2; CDR3 protein: CASSPTADANYGYTF; CDR3 DNA: TGTGCCAGCTCCCCAACCGCGGACGCTAACTATGGCTACACCTTC
clone size: many; V gene: TRBV12-5; D gene: .; J gene: TRBJ1-3; CDR3 protein: CASGLILPPMTGTPTGNTIYF; CDR3 DNA: TGTGCTAGTGGTTTGATCCTGCCCCCTATGACAGGAACACCGACTGGAAACACCATATATTTT
clone size: many; V gene: TRBV2; D gene: TRBD1; J gene: TRBJ2-7; CDR3 protein: CASRGDRGYEQYF; CDR3 DNA: TGTGCCAGCAGGGGAGACAGGGGATACGAGCAGTACTTC
clone size: many; V gene: TRBV20-1; D gene: TRBD1; J gene: TRBJ1-2; CDR3 protein: CSAKGRGQEAYGYTF; CDR3 DNA: TGCAGTGCCAAAGGCAGGGGACAGGAAGCATATGGCTACACCTTC
clone size: many; V gene: TRBV2; D gene: TRBD2; J gene: TRBJ2-7; CDR3 protein: CASSEENSGYEQYF; CDR3 DNA: TGTGCCAGCAGTGAGGAGAATAGCGGGTACGAGCAGTACTTC
clone size: once; V gene: TRBV6-2/TRBV6-3; D gene: TRBD2; J gene: TRBJ2-1; CDR3 protein: CASSYGGGGGYNEQFF; CDR3 DNA: TGTGCCAGCAGTTACGGGGGCGGGGGGGGGTACAATGAGCAGTTCTTC
clone size: many; V gene: TRBV6-1; D gene: .; J gene: TRBJ1-2; CDR3 protein: CASTSGITNYGYTF; CDR3 DNA: TGTGCCAGCACCTCAGGGATCACTAACTATGGCTACACCTTC
clone size: many; V gene: TRBV20-1; D gene: .; J gene: TRBJ1-3; CDR3 protein: CSGSDTGKNTIYF; CDR3 DNA: TGCAGTGGCTCGGACACGGGGAAAAACACCATATATTTT
clone size: many; V gene: TRBV20-1; D gene: .; J gene: TRBJ2-7; CDR3 protein: CSARAFYEQYF; CDR3 DNA: TGCAGTGCTAGAGCATTCTACGAGCAGTACTTC
clone size: many; V gene: TRBV18; D gene: TRBD2; J gene: TRBJ2-5; CDR3 protein: CASSPPLAGAQETQYF; CDR3 DNA: TGTGCCAGCTCACCACCCCTAGCGGGGGCTCAAGAGACCCAGTACTTC
clone size: many; V gene: TRBV12-3/TRBV12-4; D gene: TRBD1; J gene: TRBJ1-2; CDR3 protein: CASSLRRGPGSYGYTF; CDR3 DNA: TGTGCCAGCAGTTTAAGGAGGGGGCCGGGGTCCTATGGCTACACCTTC
clone size: many; V gene: TRBV6-4; D gene: .; J gene: TRBJ2-3; CDR3 protein: CASSDSRGTSTDTQYF; CDR3 DNA: TGTGCCAGCAGTGACTCGAGGGGAACTAGCACAGATACGCAGTATTTT
clone size: many; V gene: TRBV3-1; D gene: .; J gene: TRBJ1-2; CDR3 protein: CASSDSSGYTF; CDR3 DNA: TGTGCCAGCAGCGATTCAAGTGGCTACACCTTC
clone size: .; V gene: TRBV6-2/TRBV6-3; D gene: TRBD2; J gene: TRBJ2-2; CDR3 protein: CASRPSGGGGTGELFF; CDR3 DNA: TGTGCCAGCAGACCTAGCGGGGGGGGTGGGACCGGGGAGCTGTTTTTT
clone size: many; V gene: TRBV20-1; D gene: TRBD1; J gene: TRBJ2-1; CDR3 protein: CSASGTGLYNEQFF; CDR3 DNA: TGCAGTGCTTCCGGGACAGGGCTTTACAATGAGCAGTTCTTC
clone size: many; V gene: TRBV14; D gene: .; J gene: TRBJ2-3; CDR3 protein: CASSGQAGGVHPDTQYF; CDR3 DNA: TGTGCCAGCAGCGGCCAGGCTGGCGGGGTTCACCCAGATACGCAGTATTTT
clone size: many; V gene: TRBV12-3/TRBV12-4; D gene: .; J gene: TRBJ2-7; CDR3 protein: CASSRNYEQYF; CDR3 DNA: TGTGCCAGCAGTCGTAATTACGAGCAGTACTTC
clone size: many; V gene: TRBV20-1; D gene: TRBD1; J gene: TRBJ2-5; CDR3 protein: CSASGTGGETQYF; CDR3 DNA: TGCAGTGCCTCCGGGACAGGGGGGGAGACCCAGTACTTC
clone size: many; V gene: TRBV7-8; D gene: .; J gene: TRBJ2-7; CDR3 protein: CASSLLTGNEQYF; CDR3 DNA: TGTGCCAGCAGCTTATTGACGGGAAACGAGCAGTACTTC
clone size: many; V gene: TRBV12-5; D gene: TRBD2; J gene: TRBJ2-2; CDR3 protein: CASGTGLAGGTGELFF; CDR3 DNA: TGTGCTAGTGGTACGGGACTAGCGGGGGGCACCGGGGAGCTGTTTTTT
clone size: once; V gene: TRBV3-1; D gene: .; J gene: TRBJ2-7; CDR3 protein: CASSSIDGEQYF; CDR3 DNA: TGTGCCAGCAGCTCTATCGATGGCGAGCAGTACTTC
clone size: few; V gene: TRBV12-3/TRBV12-4; D gene: .; J gene: TRBJ2-4; CDR3 protein: CASSTALAKNIQYF; CDR3 DNA: TGTGCCAGCAGTACGGCATTAGCCAAAAACATTCAGTACTTC
clone size: many; V gene: TRBV7-2; D gene: .; J gene: TRBJ2-7; CDR3 protein: CASSLRGPSSYEQYF; CDR3 DNA: TGTGCCAGCAGCTTGCGGGGCCCCAGCTCCTACGAGCAGTACTTC
clone size: .; V gene: TRBV10-3; D gene: TRBD2; J gene: TRBJ2-1; CDR3 protein: CAISATSGGLDEQFF; CDR3 DNA: TGTGCCATCAGTGCCACTAGCGGGGGCTTGGATGAGCAGTTCTTC
clone size: .; V gene: TRBV12-3/TRBV12-4; D gene: .; J gene: TRBJ2-7; CDR3 protein: CASSFPGTGSGWAQYF; CDR3 DNA: TGTGCCAGCAGTTTCCCCGGGACTGGGTCGGGATGGGCTCAGTACTTC
clone size: many; V gene: TRBV12-3/TRBV12-4; D gene: TRBD1; J gene: TRBJ1-5; CDR3 protein: CASSLDRVGQPQHF; CDR3 DNA: TGTGCCAGCAGCCTCGACAGGGTCGGACAGCCCCAGCATTTT
clone size: many; V gene: TRBV19; D gene: TRBD1; J gene: TRBJ2-3; CDR3 protein: CASNPGGPVGTDTQYF; CDR3 DNA: TGTGCCAGTAATCCAGGGGGCCCCGTCGGCACAGATACGCAGTATTTT
clone size: .; V gene: TRBV6-2/TRBV6-3; D gene: .; J gene: TRBJ2-3; CDR3 protein: CASGRATSTDTQYF; CDR3 DNA: TGTGCCAGCGGGCGGGCAACAAGCACAGATACGCAGTATTTT
clone size: many; V gene: TRBV7-2; D gene: TRBD1; J gene: TRBJ2-1; CDR3 protein: CASSHGQGGGGGEQFF; CDR3 DNA: TGTGCCAGCAGCCACGGACAGGGGGGTGGTGGGGGAGAGCAGTTCTTC
clone size: many; V gene: TRBV6-1; D gene: .; J gene: TRBJ1-6; CDR3 protein: CASSPDPAANSPLHF; CDR3 DNA: TGTGCCAGCAGTCCCGATCCAGCAGCCAATTCACCCCTCCACTTT
clone size: many; V gene: TRBV9; D gene: TRBD1; J gene: TRBJ1-1; CDR3 protein: CASSAGQGRLRNSEAFF; CDR3 DNA: TGTGCCAGCAGCGCCGGACAGGGACGGTTGAGGAACTCTGAAGCTTTCTTT
clone size: .; V gene: TRBV19; D gene: .; J gene: TRBJ2-1; CDR3 protein: CASSILGVSSYNEQFF; CDR3 DNA: TGTGCCAGTAGTATACTGGGGGTAAGCTCCTACAATGAGCAGTTCTTC
clone size: many; V gene: TRBV10-3; D gene: .; J gene: TRBJ2-1; CDR3 protein: CAISEWGNNEQFF; CDR3 DNA: TGTGCCATCAGTGAGTGGGGGAACAATGAGCAGTTCTTC
clone size: many; V gene: TRBV29-1; D gene: .; J gene: TRBJ2-7; CDR3 protein: CSVEQRPYEQYF; CDR3 DNA: TGCAGCGTTGAACAAAGGCCCTACGAGCAGTACTTC
clone size: .; V gene: TRBV4-1; D gene: TRBD1; J gene: TRBJ2-1; CDR3 protein: CASSPTGTGRGEQFF; CDR3 DNA: TGCGCCAGCAGCCCTACCGGGACAGGGCGCGGGGAGCAGTTCTTC
clone size: many; V gene: TRBV6-1; D gene: .; J gene: TRBJ1-4; CDR3 protein: CASSQNPGPINEKLFF; CDR3 DNA: TGCGCCAGCAGTCAAAATCCGGGACCGATTAATGAAAAACTGTTTTTT
clone size: many; V gene: TRBV9; D gene: .; J gene: TRBJ1-1; CDR3 protein: CASSVGGRNTEAFF; CDR3 DNA: TGTGCCAGCAGCGTAGGCGGGCGGAACACTGAAGCTTTCTTT
clone size: many; V gene: TRBV4-1; D gene: TRBD2; J gene: TRBJ2-1; CDR3 protein: CASSQARGGTSNEQFF; CDR3 DNA: TGCGCCAGCAGCCAAGCTCGGGGGGGAACAAGCAATGAGCAGTTCTTC
clone size: .; V gene: TRBV24-1; D gene: .; J gene: TRBJ2-1; CDR3 protein: CATSDPKVGGYNEQFF; CDR3 DNA: TGTGCCACCAGTGATCCCAAGGTGGGGGGTTACAATGAGCAGTTCTTC
clone size: many; V gene: TRBV7-6; D gene: .; J gene: TRBJ2-3; CDR3 protein: CASSLGQPSTDTQYF; CDR3 DNA: TGTGCCAGCAGCTTAGGACAGCCCAGCACAGATACGCAGTATTTT
clone size: many; V gene: TRBV12-5; D gene: .; J gene: TRBJ2-1; CDR3 protein: CASGPLISDSHNEQFF; CDR3 DNA: TGTGCTAGTGGTCCCTTAATTTCGGACAGTCACAATGAGCAGTTCTTC
clone size: many; V gene: TRBV5-1; D gene: TRBD1; J gene: TRBJ2-1; CDR3 protein: CASSLDLDRGNEQFF; CDR3 DNA: TGCGCCAGCAGCTTGGACCTAGACAGGGGCAATGAGCAGTTCTTC
clone size: few; V gene: TRBV6-4; D gene: .; J gene: TRBJ2-1; CDR3 protein: CASSGQGGDEQFF; CDR3 DNA: TGTGCCAGCAGTGGCCAAGGGGGGGATGAGCAGTTCTTC